Presented here are 8 T cell receptor beta chains from one specimen sequenced in a study of OX40 agonist ivuxolimab in advanced cancers. Some clones are missing from TCRdb's copy, which holds only in-frame ones; the method was immunoSEQ multiplex PCR. In the table there are tens of thousands of clones, over 80% of which are singletons. Sequences were derived from CD4+ or CD8+ T cells sorted from blood, sampled in a trial of the OX40 agonist ivuxolimab. Receptors were obtained from an adult with an advanced solid tumor such as melanoma, head and neck, liver or kidney cancer.

The count of this clone is one. The chain employs TRBV18 and TRBJ1-1; D possibly corresponds to TRBD1 (5 bases). Germline V gene sequence: CDR1 KGHSH, CDR2 LQKENI. V lost 4 bases, J lost 4 bases, and 19 bases lay in between. The CDR3 runs to 16 residues. CDR3 in amino acids: CASSRELTRGGTEAFF. DNA for the CDR3: TGTGCCAGCTCACGAGAACTGACCCGTGGGGGCACTGAAGCTTTCTTT.

The rearrangement joins TRBV11-3 to TRBJ2-1, with 10 bases fitting TRBD2. CDR3 length: 15 residues. Per the germline V gene, CDR1 is SGHNT and CDR2 is YENEEA. V lost 4 bases to trimming and J lost 5 bases; unmatched junction nucleotides: 5. The CDR3 reads CASSSLAGANNEQFF. In nucleotides, the CDR3 is TGTGCCAGCAGCTCTCTAGCGGGAGCCAACAATGAGCAGTTCTTC.

The V call is TRBV4-1, the J call TRBJ2-7, with 8 positions matching TRBD1. The germline V gene has CDR1 MGHRA and CDR2 YSYEKL. V trimming: 1 base; J trimming: 1 base; junction bases outside the gene matches: 3. This CDR3 has 15 amino acids. The CDR3 region has the DNA TGCGCCAGCAGCCAAGGGCAGGGGGCGTCCTACGAGCAGTACTTC. Protein sequence: CASSQGQGASYEQYF.

The J gene is TRBJ2-5, the V gene TRBV27; 7 bases line up with TRBD1. The CDR3 has 15 residues. Trimming removed 4 bases from V and 1 base from J; junction bases left unmatched: 6. Looked up from germline, CDR1 is MNHEY and CDR2 is SMNVEV (reference sequence). The CDR3 reads CASSSGDSFQETQYF. CDR3 in DNA: TGTGCCAGCAGTTCTGGGGACAGCTTCCAAGAGACCCAGTACTTC.

This rearrangement joins TRBV2 to TRBJ2-5; 8 positions agree with TRBD1. Germline loops: CDR1 SNHLY, CDR2 FYNNEI. With V trimmed by 7 bases and J by 5 bases, 9 bases remained unmatched. This CDR3 region has 14 residues. CDR3 in DNA: TGTGCCAGCAACCGACAGGGGATACGGGAGACCCAGTACTTC. This sequence encodes CASNRQGIRETQYF.

The chain has TRBV27 and TRBJ1-1, with a possible D match to TRBD1 (5 bases). The CDR3 loop spans 14 amino acids. Germline loops: CDR1 MNHEY, CDR2 SMNVEV (reference sequence). Trimming removed 7 bases at V and 0 bases at J, with 12 bases between. CDR3 region: CASKSGQMNTEAFF. Written as DNA, the CDR3 is TGTGCCAGCAAGAGTGGACAAATGAACACTGAAGCTTTCTTT.

V usage is TRBV2 and J usage is TRBJ1-6, with TRBD1 matching 10 bases. Trimming removed 2 bases from V and 10 bases from J; junction bases left unmatched: 5. Germline V CDR1 and CDR2: SNHLY, FYNNEI. The CDR3 runs to 15 residues. CDR3 in DNA: TGTGCCAGCAGTGAATGGCGGGACAGGGGATCACCCCTCCACTTT. Translation gives CASSEWRDRGSPLHF.

The chain employs TRBV7-9 and TRBJ1-1; D is unclear. Germline lookup yields CDR1 SEHNR and CDR2 FQNEAQ (reference sequence). V dropped 4 bases and J dropped 1 base, with 7 bases sitting between them. The CDR3 is 13 residues long. The CDR3 here is CASSYVGNTEAFF. The CDR3 region has the DNA TGTGCCAGCAGCTACGTAGGGAACACTGAAGCTTTCTTT.